The rows below give T cell receptor beta chains drawn from one sample of a study of T cells after yellow fever vaccination. In TCRdb, the 5' RACE reads were re-called with MiXCR into one record per CDR3 protein. The sample shows about 360,000 distinct CDR3 sequences, over 5% of them seen only once. The sequencing here drew on PBMCs, taken 5 days after the yellow fever booster vaccination. The receptors derive from a young man who received the YFV17D yellow fever vaccine. Each CDR3 is given with its conserved first and last residue. D genes are given only for firm matches. Expanded clones get a size class; other rows say once, few or many, or leave the size out.

d_gene: -
v_gene: TRBV5-1
abundance: many
j_gene: TRBJ2-1
CDR3aa: CASSLGTGEQFF
CDR3nt: TGCGCCAGCAGCTTGGGGACTGGTGAGCAGTTCTTC

d_gene: TRBD2
v_gene: TRBV4-3
abundance: -
j_gene: TRBJ2-7
CDR3aa: CASSHLLSGTSGYEQYF
CDR3nt: TGCGCCAGCAGCCACCTACTGAGCGGGACTAGCGGCTACGAGCAGTACTTC

d_gene: -
v_gene: TRBV6-5
abundance: many
j_gene: TRBJ2-7
CDR3aa: CASSYGVGRVYEQYF
CDR3nt: TGTGCCAGCAGTTACGGTGTGGGCAGGGTTTACGAGCAGTACTTC

d_gene: -
v_gene: TRBV5-4
abundance: -
j_gene: TRBJ2-2
CDR3aa: CASSLAGLTSTGELFF
CDR3nt: TGTGCCAGCAGCTTGGCTGGGCTTACCTCCACCGGGGAGCTGTTTTTT

d_gene: TRBD2
v_gene: TRBV20-1
abundance: few
j_gene: TRBJ2-1
CDR3aa: CSARDVQREGKKISHNEQFF
CDR3nt: TGCAGTGCTAGAGATGTTCAGCGGGAGGGAAAAAAGATTAGTCACAATGAGCAGTTCTTC

d_gene: -
v_gene: TRBV4-3
abundance: -
j_gene: TRBJ2-7
CDR3aa: CASSQEQAGHTYEQYF
CDR3nt: TGCGCCAGCAGCCAAGAGCAGGCGGGACATACCTACGAGCAGTACTTC

d_gene: -
v_gene: TRBV4-3
abundance: -
j_gene: TRBJ2-6
CDR3aa: CASSQVIYPGANVLTF
CDR3nt: TGCGCCAGCAGCCAAGTAATATATCCTGGGGCCAACGTCCTGACTTTC

d_gene: TRBD1
v_gene: TRBV29-1
abundance: few
j_gene: TRBJ1-1
CDR3aa: CSVRGRQGTEAFF
CDR3nt: TGCAGCGTTAGGGGCCGACAGGGAACTGAAGCTTTCTTT

d_gene: -
v_gene: TRBV12-3/TRBV12-4
abundance: few
j_gene: TRBJ2-2
CDR3aa: CASSRALANTGELFF
CDR3nt: TGTGCCAGCAGTAGGGCCCTGGCGAACACCGGGGAGCTGTTTTTT

d_gene: -
v_gene: TRBV29-1
abundance: few
j_gene: TRBJ1-1
CDR3aa: CSGQSQTNTEAFF
CDR3nt: TGCAGCGGTCAGAGCCAAACCAACACTGAAGCTTTCTTT

d_gene: -
v_gene: TRBV13
abundance: few
j_gene: TRBJ2-4
CDR3aa: CASSSPLKNIQYF
CDR3nt: TGTGCCAGCAGCTCCCCCCTGAAAAACATTCAGTACTTC

d_gene: TRBD2
v_gene: TRBV7-2
abundance: many
j_gene: TRBJ2-7
CDR3aa: CASSSILAGVGEQYF
CDR3nt: TGTGCCAGCAGCTCAATCTTAGCGGGAGTAGGCGAGCAGTACTTC

d_gene: TRBD2
v_gene: TRBV7-3
abundance: -
j_gene: TRBJ2-7
CDR3aa: CASSPGRGRSSYEQYF
CDR3nt: TGTGCCAGCAGCCCGGGGCGGGGGAGGAGCTCCTACGAGCAGTACTTC

d_gene: -
v_gene: TRBV7-2
abundance: few
j_gene: TRBJ2-1
CDR3aa: CASSLVSSAHNEQFF
CDR3nt: TGTGCCAGCAGCTTAGTGTCTAGCGCCCACAATGAGCAGTTCTTC

d_gene: -
v_gene: TRBV7-2
abundance: -
j_gene: TRBJ1-6
CDR3aa: CASSLKGGHDSPLHF
CDR3nt: TGTGCCAGCAGCTTAAAAGGGGGTCATGATTCACCCCTCCACTTT

d_gene: -
v_gene: TRBV5-1
abundance: -
j_gene: TRBJ1-5
CDR3aa: CASSLDSPANQPQHF
CDR3nt: TGCGCCAGCAGCTTGGACAGTCCGGCGAATCAGCCCCAGCATTTT

d_gene: TRBD1
v_gene: TRBV5-1
abundance: -
j_gene: TRBJ2-1
CDR3aa: CASSSGQGPTYNEQFF
CDR3nt: TGCGCCAGCAGCTCCGGACAGGGACCAACCTACAATGAGCAGTTCTTC

d_gene: -
v_gene: TRBV7-2
abundance: many
j_gene: TRBJ2-7
CDR3aa: CASSLAGALEQYF
CDR3nt: TGTGCCAGCAGCTTAGCTGGGGCCCTCGAGCAGTACTTC

d_gene: TRBD2
v_gene: TRBV5-6
abundance: -
j_gene: TRBJ2-3
CDR3aa: CASSAGLAGDTDTQYF
CDR3nt: TGTGCCAGCAGCGCTGGACTAGCGGGAGACACAGATACGCAGTATTTT

d_gene: TRBD1
v_gene: TRBV20-1
abundance: few
j_gene: TRBJ2-1
CDR3aa: CSAPRGPLSYNEQFF
CDR3nt: TGCAGTGCTCCCAGGGGGCCACTCTCCTACAATGAGCAGTTCTTC

d_gene: TRBD2
v_gene: TRBV7-9
abundance: few
j_gene: TRBJ2-1
CDR3aa: CASRLAGYNEQFF
CDR3nt: TGTGCCAGCAGGTTAGCGGGGTACAATGAGCAGTTCTTC

d_gene: -
v_gene: TRBV20-1
abundance: -
j_gene: TRBJ2-7
CDR3aa: CSARNPSGSYEQYF
CDR3nt: TGCAGTGCTAGAAATCCCAGCGGCTCCTACGAGCAGTACTTC

d_gene: TRBD1
v_gene: TRBV7-2
abundance: -
j_gene: TRBJ1-1
CDR3aa: CASSLFGQGQSEAFF
CDR3nt: TGTGCCAGCAGCTTATTCGGACAGGGTCAATCGGAAGCTTTCTTT

d_gene: -
v_gene: TRBV21-1
abundance: many
j_gene: TRBJ2-7
CDR3aa: CASCKTGTGFCEQYF
CDR3nt: TGTGCCAGCTGCAAAACCGGGACAGGGTTTTGCGAGCAGTACTTC

d_gene: TRBD1
v_gene: TRBV12-3/TRBV12-4
abundance: -
j_gene: TRBJ2-1
CDR3aa: CASNPGQGFYNEQFF
CDR3nt: TGTGCCAGCAACCCGGGACAGGGGTTCTATAATGAGCAGTTCTTC